One and the same sample provided the 21 T cell receptor beta chains below, sequenced in a study of sequential checkpoint blockade in melanoma. Measured with immunoSEQ multiplex PCR; TCRdb has only the in-frame clones, and not every one. The table shows just over 9,000 clones, with approximately 56% occurring only once. Indicated treatment: randomized to nivolumab then ipilimumab (arm A) or the reverse (arm B). The material sequenced was CD8+ T cells sorted from blood (inferred from file names), taken from a patient given nivolumab and ipilimumab in sequence. All receptors derive from a human donor with melanoma.

This chain uses TRBV9 with TRBJ2-1; 7 nucleotides match TRBD1. The CDR3 is 17 residues long. J lost 5 bases, V lost 3 bases, and 14 bases had no gene match. Germline assignment: CDR1 SGDLS and CDR2 YYNGEE. CDR3: CASSASNRDRRNNEQFF. The CDR3 nucleotides are TGTGCCAGCAGCGCCTCAAACCGGGACAGAAGAAACAATGAGCAGTTCTTC.

The table lists this clone with a few counts. The V call is TRBV4-3, the J call TRBJ2-3; 8 positions agree with TRBD2. With V trimmed by 0 bases and J by 6 bases, 11 bases remained unmatched. The CDR3 spans 17 residues. Per germline, CDR1 LGHNA and CDR2 YSLEER. The CDR3 coding sequence is TGCGCCAGCAGCCAAGAACGAAACGGGGGGGCCGGGGATACGCAGTATTTT. It specifies CASSQERNGGAGDTQYF.

The J gene is TRBJ1-2, the V gene TRBV4-3; possibly TRBD1 for D (5 bases). Trimming took 0 bases from V and 6 from J, leaving 14 bases between them. CDR1 LGHNA and CDR2 YSLEER come from the germline V gene. The CDR3 has 15 residues. In DNA form, the CDR3 reads TGCGCCAGCAGCCAAGATCCGCAGGGTTGGGATGGCTACACCTTC. This encodes CASSQDPQGWDGYTF.

This clone was counted a few times. This rearrangement joins TRBV29-1 to TRBJ2-7; a weak D match, TRBD1 (5 bases). The CDR3 contains 13 residues. Germline assignment: CDR1 SQVTM and CDR2 ANQGSEA. Trimming left V 1 base short and J 2 bases short, with 9 bases between. CDR3 nucleotides: TGCAGCGTTGAAGGGGGCGACGCCTACGAGCAGTACTTC. It codes for CSVEGGDAYEQYF.

This sequence joins TRBV12-5 and TRBJ2-7; the match to TRBD1 covers 8 bases. With V trimmed by 1 base and J by 3 bases, 8 bases remained unmatched. The germline gives CDR1 LGHNT, CDR2 FRNRAP. CDR3 length: 16 amino acids. Written as DNA, the CDR3 is TGTGCTAGTGGTTTGGGAGGACAGGGCAGTAGCTACGAGCAGTACTTC. Translating gives CASGLGGQGSSYEQYF.

This rearrangement joins TRBV27 to TRBJ2-5; 9 bases match TRBD2. Germline V gene lookup returns CDR1 MNHEY and CDR2 SMNVEV (reference sequence). The CDR3 consists of 15 residues. J gave up 5 bases and V 5 bases, and 9 bases lay outside the gene matches. DNA of the CDR3: TGTGCCAGCAGTGACGGGGTAGCGGGGGAGGAGACCCAGTACTTC. It specifies CASSDGVAGEETQYF.

This clone was observed a handful of times. Here the CDR3 reads CASSLDRVITEAFF. CDR3 bases: TGTGCCAGCAGCTTGGACAGGGTCATCACTGAAGCTTTCTTT. This sequence joins TRBV5-4 and TRBJ1-1; the D gene is possibly TRBD1 (6 bases). The CDR3 runs to 14 residues. The V end lost 0 bases, the J end lost 4 bases, and 10 bases lay between the germline ends. Germline lookup yields CDR1 SGHNT and CDR2 YYREEE (reference sequence).

Comment on this clone: This sample includes further DNA sequences coding for the same CDR3. The rearrangement links TRBV2 to TRBJ1-2, with 9 bases aligning to TRBD1. Trimming removed 6 bases from V and 5 bases from J; junction bases left unmatched: 7. The CDR3 loop spans 14 amino acids. Germline CDR1 is SNHLY and CDR2 is FYNNEI. The CDR3 is CASRSPGQGYGYTF. CDR3 nucleotides: TGTGCCAGCAGGAGCCCGGGACAGGGATATGGCTACACCTTC.

The rearrangement uses TRBV30 and TRBJ2-3; 9 bases match TRBD2. The CDR3 has 14 residues. In germline, CDR1 is GTSNPN, CDR2 SVGIG (reference sequence). V lost 5 bases to trimming and J lost 3 bases; unmatched junction nucleotides: 6. CDR3 protein: CAWAGLAITDTQYF. Here the CDR3 DNA reads TGTGCCTGGGCTGGACTAGCGATAACAGATACGCAGTATTTT.

The J gene is TRBJ1-2, the V gene TRBV7-9; tentatively, D is TRBD1 (5 bases). The CDR3 totals 15 residues. The ends were cut back, 5 bases at V and 3 bases at J, with 16 bases in the middle. CDR1 SEHNR and CDR2 FQNEAQ come from the germline V gene (reference sequence). In nucleotides, the CDR3 is TGTGCCAGCAGCCCAGACAGCCTCTCGGACTATGGCTACACCTTC. Translated: CASSPDSLSDYGYTF.

This clone has more than one count but fewer than ten. The V and J genes are TRBV4-3 and TRBJ1-2; the D is unclear. V dropped 0 bases and J dropped 7 bases, with 15 bases sitting between them. Germline assignment: CDR1 LGHNA and CDR2 YSLEER. The CDR3 is made up of 15 amino acids. In nucleotides, the CDR3 is TGCGCCAGCAGCCAAGACAGAGGCCGGCGGGGTGGCTACACCTTC. It codes for CASSQDRGRRGGYTF.

The chain uses TRBV27 and TRBJ1-4; D perhaps matches TRBD1 (5 bases). This CDR3 comprises 14 residues. Trimming removed 1 base from V and 8 bases from J, with 11 bases in between. CDR1 MNHEY and CDR2 SMNVEV come from the germline V gene (reference sequence). This CDR3 reads CASSLLLRGEKLFF. CDR3 coding DNA: TGTGCCAGCAGTTTATTACTCCGGGGGGAAAAACTGTTTTTT.

This chain connects TRBV16 to TRBJ2-7, with D perhaps TRBD1 (5 bases). This CDR3 comprises 13 residues. Trimming took off 4 bases at V and 6 bases at J, with 13 bases between the two ends. Germline assignment: CDR1 KGHSY and CDR2 FQNENV. CDR3 nucleotide sequence: TGTGCCAGCAGCCTCCAAGCAGGGTCCGAGCAGTACTTC. It translates to CASSLQAGSEQYF.

The table lists this clone with a count of one. The J gene is TRBJ1-1, the V gene TRBV30; 8 bases are shared with TRBD1. V lost 5 bases and J lost 3; bases outside the gene matches: 2. The CDR3 length is 12 residues. The germline CDR1 and CDR2 sequences are GTSNPN and SVGIG (reference sequence). The CDR3 loop reads CAWGQGDTEAFF. The CDR3 region has the DNA TGTGCCTGGGGACAGGGAGACACTGAAGCTTTCTTT. The whole variable domain, remainder taken from reference TRBV30 and TRBJ1-1, is SQTIHQWPATLVQPVGSPLSLECTVEGTSNPNLYWYRQAAGRGLQLLFYSVGIGQISSEVPQNLSASRPQDRQFILSSKKLLLSDSGFYLCAWGQGDTEAFFGQGTRLTVV.

The chain couples TRBV5-4 to TRBJ1-2, with 8 bases aligning to TRBD1. V trimming: 3 bases; J trimming: 0 bases; junction bases outside the gene matches: 10. The CDR3 runs 17 residues. Germline V gene data show CDR1 as SGHNT and CDR2 as YYREEE (reference sequence). The CDR3 spells CASSWGTGHTTNYGYTF. The CDR3 nucleotides read TGTGCCAGCAGCTGGGGGACAGGCCATACAACTAACTATGGCTACACCTTC.

V gene TRBV9 combines with J gene TRBJ2-3; the match to TRBD2 covers 12 bases. Germline assignment: CDR1 SGDLS and CDR2 YYNGEE. J lost 9 bases, V lost 1 base, and 3 bases had no gene match. CDR3 size: 14 residues. Here the CDR3 DNA reads TGTGCCAGCAGCGTAACTAGCGGGGGGCCAACGCAGTATTTT. Translation: CASSVTSGGPTQYF.

This chain links TRBV6-5 with TRBJ2-5, with 7 bases aligning to TRBD2. The CDR3 consists of 15 residues. The V gene end was trimmed by 7 bases and the J gene end by 2 bases; junction bases not matched to a gene: 10. Per the germline V gene, CDR1 is MNHEY and CDR2 is SVGAGI. The chain's CDR3 is CASTPWGGAQETQYF. Here the CDR3 DNA reads TGTGCCAGCACCCCCTGGGGGGGAGCTCAAGAGACCCAGTACTTC.

This clone was recorded a few times. V is TRBV28 and J is TRBJ2-7; TRBD2 matches at 7 bases. CDR1 MDHEN and CDR2 SYDVKM come from the germline V gene. Unmatched junction bases numbered 10, after V lost 8 bases and J lost 6 bases. There are 13 residues in the CDR3. The CDR3 reads CASASGRILEQYF. The CDR3 region has the DNA TGTGCCAGCGCTAGCGGACGCATCCTCGAGCAGTACTTC.

This clone appeared a few times. The chain is built from TRBV6-5 and TRBJ1-2; no reliable D call. Trimming took off 0 bases at V and 8 bases at J, with 13 bases between the two ends. Per germline, CDR1 MNHEY and CDR2 SVGAGI. The CDR3 sequence is 14 residues long. The CDR3 spells CASSYSTGLSGYTF. The CDR3 DNA sequence: TGTGCCAGCAGTTACTCGACGGGGTTGAGCGGCTACACCTTC.

The chain links TRBV6-6 to TRBJ2-5; 8 bases line up with TRBD2. V was clipped by 10 bases and J by 3 bases; unmatched bases: 10. The CDR3 is 14 amino acids. Per germline, CDR1 MNHNY and CDR2 SVGAGI (reference sequence). CDR3 amino acids: CATNPAGREETQYF. The CDR3 DNA reads TGTGCCACCAACCCGGCCGGGAGGGAAGAGACCCAGTACTTC.

About this clone: At one of its ends the junction is not consistent with the germline gene, which may arise from a read error. Other DNA variants within this sample encode the same CDR3. The chain joins TRBV5-6 to TRBJ2-7, with D possibly being TRBD1 (5 bases). CDR1 is SGHDT and CDR2 is YYEEEE in the germline V gene. The CDR3 sequence is 16 residues long. This CDR3 is CASSLINWAGNVEQYF. The CDR3 DNA is TGTGCCAGCAGCTTAATTAATTGGGCAGGGAACGTAGAGCAATACTTC.